Described below is a single TCR beta chain sequence and its context. The antigen is undetermined. The sample is drawn from a study of response to subunit inactivated influenza vaccine. Each CDR3 protein gets one entry after TCRdb re-called the RT-PCR reads with MiXCR. This table has about 480,000 distinct CDR3 sequences, approximately 24% appearing once. V lost 4 bases and J lost 2; bases outside the gene matches: 7. Germline CDR1 is KGHDR and CDR2 is SFDVKD. The CDR3 covers 16 residues. Broader study findings: It was suggested by the authors that few new T cells are recruited by each seasonal influenza vaccination.

Sequences were derived from CD4+ T cells sorted from PBMCs, sampled roughly 5 days after vaccination. The chain has TRBV24-1 and TRBJ2-3; 8 bases line up with TRBD2. This receptor was taken from a man aged 50 or older who received an inactivated influenza vaccine. CDR3 in DNA: TGTGCCACCAGTGACCGGACTAGCATAGACACAGATACGCAGTATTTT. Translating gives CATSDRTSIDTDTQYF.